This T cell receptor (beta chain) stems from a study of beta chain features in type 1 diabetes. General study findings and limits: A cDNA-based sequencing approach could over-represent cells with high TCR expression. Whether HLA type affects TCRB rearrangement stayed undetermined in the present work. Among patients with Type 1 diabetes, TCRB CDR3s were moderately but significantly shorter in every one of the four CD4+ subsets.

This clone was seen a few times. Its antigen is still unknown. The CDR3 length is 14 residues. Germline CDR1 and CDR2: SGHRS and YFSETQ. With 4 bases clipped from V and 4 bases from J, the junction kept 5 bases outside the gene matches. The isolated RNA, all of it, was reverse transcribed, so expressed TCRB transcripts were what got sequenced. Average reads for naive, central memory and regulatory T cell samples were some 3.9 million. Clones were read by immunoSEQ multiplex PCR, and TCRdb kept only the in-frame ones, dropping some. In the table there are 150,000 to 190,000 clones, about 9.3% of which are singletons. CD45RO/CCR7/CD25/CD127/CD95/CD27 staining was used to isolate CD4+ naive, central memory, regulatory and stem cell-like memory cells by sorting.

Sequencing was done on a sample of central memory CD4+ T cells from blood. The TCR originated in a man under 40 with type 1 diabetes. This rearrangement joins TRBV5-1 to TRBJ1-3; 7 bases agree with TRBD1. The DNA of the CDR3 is TGCGCCAGCAGCGGGACGGGACAGGGAAACACCATATATTTT. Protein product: CASSGTGQGNTIYF.